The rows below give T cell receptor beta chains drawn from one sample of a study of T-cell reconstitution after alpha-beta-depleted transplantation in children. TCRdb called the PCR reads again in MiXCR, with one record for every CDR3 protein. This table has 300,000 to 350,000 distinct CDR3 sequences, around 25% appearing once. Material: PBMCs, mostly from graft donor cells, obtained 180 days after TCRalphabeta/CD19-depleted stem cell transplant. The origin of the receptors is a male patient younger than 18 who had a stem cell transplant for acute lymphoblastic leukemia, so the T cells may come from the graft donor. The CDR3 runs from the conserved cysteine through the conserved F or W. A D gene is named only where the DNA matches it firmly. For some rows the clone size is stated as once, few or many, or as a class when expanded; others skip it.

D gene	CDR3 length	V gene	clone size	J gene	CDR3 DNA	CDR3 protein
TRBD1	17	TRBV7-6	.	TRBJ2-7	TGTGCCAGCAGCTTAAGGGTCTCGGGACAGGGGGAAAAAGGGCAGTACTTC	CASSLRVSGQGEKGQYF
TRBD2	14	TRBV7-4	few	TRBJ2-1	TGTGCCAGCAGCCTTAGCGGGAGGGGGAATGAGCAGTTCTTC	CASSLSGRGNEQFF
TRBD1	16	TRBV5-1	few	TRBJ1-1	TGCGCCAGCAGCTTGAAAGAAGGGGGCTGGAACACTGAAGCTTTCTTT	CASSLKEGGWNTEAFF
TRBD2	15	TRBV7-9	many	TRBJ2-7	TGTGCCAGCAGTTCAGGACTAGCGGGGCCCTACGAGCAGTACTTC	CASSSGLAGPYEQYF
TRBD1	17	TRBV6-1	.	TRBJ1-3	TGTGCCAGCAGTGTCCGGCGGGGGACAGTTTCTGGAAACACCATATATTTT	CASSVRRGTVSGNTIYF
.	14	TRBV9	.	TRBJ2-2	TGTGCCAGCAGCGTAATGCGGAACACCGGGGAGCTGTTTTTT	CASSVMRNTGELFF
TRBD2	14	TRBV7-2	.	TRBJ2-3	TGTGCCAGCAGCTTAGTACTAGCGGGAGATACGCAGTATTTT	CASSLVLAGDTQYF
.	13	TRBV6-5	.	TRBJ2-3	TGTGCCAGCAGTACTATCGGGGCAGATACGCAGTATTTT	CASSTIGADTQYF
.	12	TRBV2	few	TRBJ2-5	TGTGCCAGCCTGATCGCTCTAGAGACCCAGTACTTC	CASLIALETQYF
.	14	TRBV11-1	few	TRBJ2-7	TGTGCCAGCAGCTCGGTGGGTTGGGCCTACGAGCAGTACTTC	CASSSVGWAYEQYF